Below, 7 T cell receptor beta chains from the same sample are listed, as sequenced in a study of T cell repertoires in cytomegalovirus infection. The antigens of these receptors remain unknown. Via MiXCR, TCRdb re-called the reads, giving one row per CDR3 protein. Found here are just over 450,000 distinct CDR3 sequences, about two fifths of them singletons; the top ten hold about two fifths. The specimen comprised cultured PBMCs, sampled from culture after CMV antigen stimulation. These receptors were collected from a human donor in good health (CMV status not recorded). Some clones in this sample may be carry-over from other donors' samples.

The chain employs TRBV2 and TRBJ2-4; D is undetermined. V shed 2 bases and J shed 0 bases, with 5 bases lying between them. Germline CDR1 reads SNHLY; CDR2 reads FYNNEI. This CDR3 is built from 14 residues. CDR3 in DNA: TGTGCCAGCAGTGAAAGGAGAGCCAAAAACATTCAGTACTTC. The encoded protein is CASSERRAKNIQYF.

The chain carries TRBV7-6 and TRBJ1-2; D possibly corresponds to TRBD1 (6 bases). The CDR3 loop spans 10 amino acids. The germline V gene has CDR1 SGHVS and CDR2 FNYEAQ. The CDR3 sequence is CAYRDNGYTF. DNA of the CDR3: TGTGCTTACCGGGACAATGGCTACACCTTC. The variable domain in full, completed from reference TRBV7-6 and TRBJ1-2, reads GAGVSQSPRYKVTKRGQDVALRCDPISGHVSLYWYRQALGQGPEFLTYFNYEAQQDKSGLPNDRFSAERPEGSISTLTIQRTEQRDSAMYRCAYRDNGYTFGSGTRLTVV.

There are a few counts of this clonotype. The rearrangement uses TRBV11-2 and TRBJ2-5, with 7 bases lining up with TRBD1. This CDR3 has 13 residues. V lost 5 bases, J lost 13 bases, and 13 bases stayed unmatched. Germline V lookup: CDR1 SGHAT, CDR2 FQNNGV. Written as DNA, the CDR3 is TGTGCCAGCAGCGAGAACAGGGGAAAGAGACCGTACTTC. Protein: CASSENRGKRPYF.

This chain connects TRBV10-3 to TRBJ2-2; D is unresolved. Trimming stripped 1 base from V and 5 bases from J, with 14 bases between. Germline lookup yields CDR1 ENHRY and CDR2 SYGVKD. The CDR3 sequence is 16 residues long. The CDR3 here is CAISEWAVGYTGELFF. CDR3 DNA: TGTGCCATCAGTGAGTGGGCGGTGGGATATACCGGGGAGCTGTTTTTT.

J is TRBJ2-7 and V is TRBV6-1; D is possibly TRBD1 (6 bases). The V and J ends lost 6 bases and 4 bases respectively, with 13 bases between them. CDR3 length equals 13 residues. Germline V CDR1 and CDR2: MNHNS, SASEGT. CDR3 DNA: TGTGCCAGCAGGGGGGCAGACAGGTACGAGCAGTACTTC. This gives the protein CASRGADRYEQYF.

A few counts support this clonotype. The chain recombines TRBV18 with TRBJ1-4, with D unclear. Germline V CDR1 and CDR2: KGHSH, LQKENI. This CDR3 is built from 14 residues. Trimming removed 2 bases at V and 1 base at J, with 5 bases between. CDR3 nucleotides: TGTGCCAGCTCACCAGGGGTAACTAATGAAAAACTGTTTTTT. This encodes CASSPGVTNEKLFF. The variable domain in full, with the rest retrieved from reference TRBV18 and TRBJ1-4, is NAGVMQNPRHLVRRRGQEARLRCSPMKGHSHVYWYRQLPEEGLKFMVYLQKENIIDESGMPKERFSAEFPKEGPSILRIQQVVRGDSAAYFCASSPGVTNEKLFFGSGTQLSVL.

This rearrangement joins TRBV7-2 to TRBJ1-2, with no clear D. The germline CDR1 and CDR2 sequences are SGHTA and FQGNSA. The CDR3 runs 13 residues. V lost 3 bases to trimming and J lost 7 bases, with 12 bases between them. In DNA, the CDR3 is TGTGCCAGCAGCTTTGACGGGCGGGTTGGCTACACCTTC. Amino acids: CASSFDGRVGYTF.